This TCR beta chain is drawn from a study of blood T cell repertoires in COVID-19. At the level of the study: Material from acute and convalescent COVID-19 was sourced from the United States, Italy and Spain. The cDNA or gDNA used as material had been derived from T cells, B-cell-depleted T cells, or PBMCs.

Per the authors' pipeline: Reference gene primer amplification in the assay estimated nucleated cell counts. Using immunoSEQ multiplex PCR, the repertoire was profiled, and TCRdb retains in-frame clones only, with some absent. D and trimming come from the DNA, and the V and J calls and clone size come from that table. The sample has 60,000 to 70,000 clones, about nine tenths seen once. J was trimmed by 5 bases and V by 6 bases; bases with no gene match: 7. Germline CDR1 is SGHVS and CDR2 is FQNEAQ. The CDR3 length is 14 residues. Sequencing input: peripheral blood. This TCR was sampled from a man aged 45-65 years with active COVID-19. The genes are TRBV7-8 and TRBJ2-5; TRBD2 matches at 9 bases. CDR3 protein: CASRLAGGRETQYF. The DNA for the CDR3 is TGTGCCAGCAGACTGGCGGGGGGGCGTGAGACCCAGTACTTC.